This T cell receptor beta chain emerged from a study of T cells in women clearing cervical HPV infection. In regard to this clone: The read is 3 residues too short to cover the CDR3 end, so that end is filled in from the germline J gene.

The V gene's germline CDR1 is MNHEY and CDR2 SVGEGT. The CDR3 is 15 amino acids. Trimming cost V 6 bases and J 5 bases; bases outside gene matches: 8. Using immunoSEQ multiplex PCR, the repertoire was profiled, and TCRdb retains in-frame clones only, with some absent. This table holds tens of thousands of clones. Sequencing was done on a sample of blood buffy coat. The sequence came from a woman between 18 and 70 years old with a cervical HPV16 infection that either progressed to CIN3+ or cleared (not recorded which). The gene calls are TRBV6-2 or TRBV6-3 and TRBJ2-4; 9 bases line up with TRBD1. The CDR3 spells CASSSFWTGENIQYF. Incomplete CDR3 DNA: TGTGCCAGCAGCTCGTTCTGGACAGGGGAAAACATT.